One T cell receptor beta chain is described in this entry. Here immunoSEQ multiplex PCR was the method, and the copy in TCRdb shows in-frame clones only, minus some. The sample shows tens of thousands of clones, 84% of them seen only once. Trimming took off 0 bases at V and 0 bases at J, with 21 bases between the two ends. The germline V gene has CDR1 GTSNPN and CDR2 SVGIG (reference sequence). The CDR3 is made up of 20 amino acids. The data stem from a study of control samples from healthy donors and cancer patients. The clonotype originates from a woman aged 50 to 60 with lung cancer. The chain recombines TRBV30 with TRBJ1-6; no reliable D call. Input material: PBMCs. The CDR3 nucleotides read TGTGCCTGGAGTGTACGTCCGTTGACCGAGAGTAGCTCCTATAATTCACCCCTCCACTTT. Its translation is CAWSVRPLTESSSYNSPLHF.